Sequencing of this T cell receptor beta chain was carried out in a study of T cell changes during pregnancy in multiple sclerosis. Method: immunoSEQ multiplex PCR; TCRdb's copy keeps in-frame clones and lacks some. This sample has about 50,000 clones, with 85% to 95% found just once. From germline, CDR1 is MNHEY and CDR2 SVGAGI. The CDR3 length is 15 residues. V was clipped by 8 bases and J by 3 bases; unmatched bases: 8. The chain combines TRBV6-5 with TRBJ2-7, with TRBD2 matching over 12 bases. The receptor was isolated from a female donor with multiple sclerosis, enrolled in a pregnancy study. Here the sequenced sample was CD8+ T cells from peripheral blood mononuclear cells, taken before pregnancy. For the CDR3, the DNA is TGTGCCAGCGCCCCCGGGACTAGCGGGTTCTACGAGCAGTACTTC. This encodes CASAPGTSGFYEQYF.